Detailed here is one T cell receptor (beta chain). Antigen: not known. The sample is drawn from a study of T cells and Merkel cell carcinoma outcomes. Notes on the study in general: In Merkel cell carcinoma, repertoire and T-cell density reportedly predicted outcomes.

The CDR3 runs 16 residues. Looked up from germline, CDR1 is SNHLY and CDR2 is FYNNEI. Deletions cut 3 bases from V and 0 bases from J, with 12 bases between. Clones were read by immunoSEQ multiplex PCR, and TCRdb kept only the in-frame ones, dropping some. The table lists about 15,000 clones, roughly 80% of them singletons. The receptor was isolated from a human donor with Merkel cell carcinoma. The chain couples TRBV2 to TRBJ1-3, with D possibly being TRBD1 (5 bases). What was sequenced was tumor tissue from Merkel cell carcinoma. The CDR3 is CASSDPGLSSGNTIYF. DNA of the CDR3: TGTGCCAGCAGTGACCCGGGACTCAGCTCTGGAAACACCATATATTTT. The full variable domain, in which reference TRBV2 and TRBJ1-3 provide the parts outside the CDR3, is EPEVTQTPSHQVTQMGQEVILRCVPISNHLYFYWYRQILGQKVEFLVSFYNNEISEKSEIFDDQFSVERPDGSNFTLKIRSTKLEDSAMYFCASSDPGLSSGNTIYFGEGSWLTVV.